This T cell receptor (beta chain) was sequenced for a study of persistence of HIV-infected CD4 T cells. As to this clone: Its antigen is unidentified.

The germline gives CDR1 LNHDA, CDR2 SQIVND (reference sequence). The CDR3 totals 14 residues. V lost 7 bases, J lost 4 bases, and 16 bases lay in between. An overlapping HIV-1 Gag peptide pool stimulated these cells at 1 ug/peptide/mL. Sorted nonresponding memory CD4+ T cells were CD40L-negative, CD69-negative, CD45RO-high. This was the immunoSEQ version 4 assay in survey mode. Profiled with immunoSEQ multiplex PCR; TCRdb holds only in-frame clones, not every one. The sample includes about 40,000 clones, 70% to 80% seen only once; the top ten take around 14%. The chain joins TRBV19 to TRBJ1-1, with D hard to call. The receptor's source is an adult man with HIV who was CMV-seropositive. The sequencing used CD4+ T cells sorted from PBMCs after approximately 18-hour stimulation, collected from a patient who received antiretroviral therapy. This CDR3 is CASIPPGRGTEAFF. The DNA for the CDR3 is TGTGCCAGTATTCCGCCCGGGCGGGGCACTGAAGCTTTCTTT. Using reference TRBV19 and TRBJ1-1 for the parts outside the CDR3, the full variable domain is DGGITQSPKYLFRKEGQNVTLSCEQNLNHDAMYWYRQDPGQGLRLIYYSQIVNDFQKGDIAEGYSVSREKKESFPLTVTSAQKNPTAFYLCASIPPGRGTEAFFGQGTRLTVV.